This is a list of T cell receptor beta chains from one sample in a study of cytomegalovirus exposure and HLA in healthy donors. Clones were sequenced by immunoSEQ multiplex PCR, and TCRdb holds only the in-frame ones, with some missing. The sample contains over 150,000 clones, about 80% of which appear only once. The sample was PBMCs. These receptor sequences come from a woman in her thirties or forties in good health and CMV-seronegative. CDR3s include the opening cysteine and the closing phenylalanine or tryptophan. A D gene is named only where the DNA matches it firmly. The size of a clone is reported for some rows only, either as once, few or many, or as a class for expanded clones.

j_call: TRBJ2-7; d_call: -; v_call: TRBV6-5; clone_size: -; cdr3_nt: TGTGCCAGCAGTCTCCGAGAGGTCGGAGACGAGCAGTACTTC; cdr3_aa: CASSLREVGDEQYF
j_call: TRBJ2-1; d_call: -; v_call: TRBV5-1; clone_size: -; cdr3_nt: TGCGCCAGCAGCTTGCCCAAGAGTGAGCAGTTCTTC; cdr3_aa: CASSLPKSEQFF
j_call: TRBJ2-5; d_call: -; v_call: TRBV20-1; clone_size: once; cdr3_nt: TGCAGTGCTGTCAAGGAGGCCCAGTACTTC; cdr3_aa: CSAVKEAQYF
j_call: TRBJ2-5; d_call: -; v_call: TRBV4-1; clone_size: -; cdr3_nt: TGCGCCAGCAGCTACCTACAGCGGGACCAAGAGACCCAGTACTTC; cdr3_aa: CASSYLQRDQETQYF
j_call: TRBJ2-3; d_call: -; v_call: TRBV7-9; clone_size: -; cdr3_nt: TGTGCCAGCAGCTCCCCTTCCCGCACAGATACGCAGTATTTT; cdr3_aa: CASSSPSRTDTQYF
j_call: TRBJ1-2; d_call: -; v_call: TRBV5-1; clone_size: -; cdr3_nt: TGCGCCAGCAGCTTGGACGCAGGGTCTAACTATGGCTACACCTTC; cdr3_aa: CASSLDAGSNYGYTF
j_call: TRBJ1-1; d_call: -; v_call: TRBV5-6; clone_size: -; cdr3_nt: TGTGCCAGCAGCTTGGGGGTTGGGCGGGGCACTGAAGCTTTCTTT; cdr3_aa: CASSLGVGRGTEAFF
j_call: TRBJ2-6; d_call: -; v_call: TRBV28; clone_size: few; cdr3_nt: TGTGCCAGCAGTCCCCAGACAGGCTTCACAGGGGCCAACGTCCTGACTTTC; cdr3_aa: CASSPQTGFTGANVLTF
j_call: TRBJ1-4; d_call: -; v_call: TRBV29-1; clone_size: -; cdr3_nt: TGCAGCGTCGATACAGGGTTGGGTAATGAAAAACTGTTTTTT; cdr3_aa: CSVDTGLGNEKLFF
j_call: TRBJ2-5; d_call: TRBD1; v_call: TRBV25-1; clone_size: -; cdr3_nt: TGTGCCAGCAGTGTACAGGGGGAGGAGACCCAGTACTTC; cdr3_aa: CASSVQGEETQYF
j_call: TRBJ2-7; d_call: -; v_call: TRBV7-2; clone_size: -; cdr3_nt: TGTGCCAGCAGCGGAGCGGGCTTGGCTTCCTACGAGCAGTACTTC; cdr3_aa: CASSGAGLASYEQYF
j_call: TRBJ1-1; d_call: TRBD1; v_call: TRBV6-4; clone_size: -; cdr3_nt: TGTGCCAGCAGTTATTCCGGGACAGGGGGCACTGAAGCTTTCTTT; cdr3_aa: CASSYSGTGGTEAFF
j_call: TRBJ1-2; d_call: -; v_call: TRBV7-9; clone_size: -; cdr3_nt: TGTGCCAGCAGCTTAGCCGTCCTTGGAGATGGCTACACCTTC; cdr3_aa: CASSLAVLGDGYTF
j_call: TRBJ2-1; d_call: TRBD2; v_call: TRBV11-2; clone_size: -; cdr3_nt: TGTGCCAGCAGCTTAGAGGCGGGAGGGGGGCATGAGCAGTTCTTC; cdr3_aa: CASSLEAGGGHEQFF
j_call: TRBJ1-3; d_call: -; v_call: TRBV7-2; clone_size: -; cdr3_nt: TGTGCCAGCAGCTTATCATCTGGAAACACCATATATTTT; cdr3_aa: CASSLSSGNTIYF
j_call: TRBJ2-1; d_call: TRBD2; v_call: TRBV29-1; clone_size: -; cdr3_nt: TGCAGCGTTGACCCATGGGGGACTAGTGGGGATGAGCAGTTCTTC; cdr3_aa: CSVDPWGTSGDEQFF
j_call: TRBJ1-4; d_call: -; v_call: TRBV9; clone_size: -; cdr3_nt: TGTGCCAGCAGCGCCTCGGGGGACTACGGTGGTGAAAAACTGTTTTTT; cdr3_aa: CASSASGDYGGEKLFF
j_call: TRBJ1-1; d_call: TRBD1; v_call: TRBV7-2; clone_size: -; cdr3_nt: TGTGCCAGCAGCTTAGACAACAGGGGGAACACTGAAGCTTTCTTT; cdr3_aa: CASSLDNRGNTEAFF
j_call: TRBJ2-7; d_call: TRBD1; v_call: TRBV18; clone_size: -; cdr3_nt: TGTGCCAGCTCACCGACAGGGAGCTCCTACGAGCAGTACTTC; cdr3_aa: CASSPTGSSYEQYF
j_call: TRBJ1-1; d_call: -; v_call: TRBV5-6; clone_size: once; cdr3_nt: TGTGCCAGCAGCTCCGGTAAGGGGTGGGGGAACACTGAAGCTTTCTTT; cdr3_aa: CASSSGKGWGNTEAFF
j_call: TRBJ2-7; d_call: TRBD2; v_call: TRBV2; clone_size: -; cdr3_nt: TGTGCCAGCTCGCGGGGGGGGACCTACGAGCAGTACTTC; cdr3_aa: CASSRGGTYEQYF
j_call: TRBJ1-2; d_call: TRBD1; v_call: TRBV30; clone_size: -; cdr3_nt: TGTGCCTGGAGTGTACGGACAGGGTGGAGGGGCTATGGCTACACCTTC; cdr3_aa: CAWSVRTGWRGYGYTF
j_call: TRBJ2-7; d_call: -; v_call: TRBV5-4; clone_size: -; cdr3_nt: TGTGCCAGCAGCTTGGTGGGGACGGCGGGGGAGCAGTACTTC; cdr3_aa: CASSLVGTAGEQYF
j_call: TRBJ1-2; d_call: TRBD1; v_call: TRBV14; clone_size: -; cdr3_nt: TGTGCCAGCAGCCAAGAGCCCAAGGGGGCCTATGGCTACACCTTC; cdr3_aa: CASSQEPKGAYGYTF
j_call: TRBJ1-4; d_call: TRBD1; v_call: TRBV11-3; clone_size: -; cdr3_nt: TGTGCCAGCAGCTTATCCTCGACAGGGAGTTTGTACATTGGTGAAAAACTGTTTTTT; cdr3_aa: CASSLSSTGSLYIGEKLFF
j_call: TRBJ2-3; d_call: TRBD2; v_call: TRBV7-9; clone_size: -; cdr3_nt: TGTGCCAGCAGCTTAGGGGAGCGGGGGGACATCACAGATACGCAGTATTTT; cdr3_aa: CASSLGERGDITDTQYF
j_call: TRBJ1-1; d_call: -; v_call: TRBV28; clone_size: -; cdr3_nt: TGTGCCAGCAGTTTGACAATCGCTGAAGCTTTCTTT; cdr3_aa: CASSLTIAEAFF
j_call: TRBJ1-1; d_call: -; v_call: TRBV6-6; clone_size: few; cdr3_nt: TGTGCCAGCCCTCGAGGGAACACTGAAGCTTTCTTT; cdr3_aa: CASPRGNTEAFF
j_call: TRBJ1-5; d_call: -; v_call: TRBV28; clone_size: -; cdr3_nt: TGTGCCAGCAGTCCCCCGTTCGGCAATCAGCCCCAGCATTTT; cdr3_aa: CASSPPFGNQPQHF
j_call: TRBJ1-1; d_call: -; v_call: TRBV23-1; clone_size: -; cdr3_nt: TGCGCCAGCAGTCTTTCGCCGGAGGAAGCTTTCTTT; cdr3_aa: CASSLSPEEAFF
j_call: TRBJ1-2; d_call: TRBD1; v_call: TRBV6-5; clone_size: -; cdr3_nt: TGTGCCAGCAGACAGGGGGCCTATGGCTACACCTTC; cdr3_aa: CASRQGAYGYTF
j_call: TRBJ1-1; d_call: TRBD1; v_call: TRBV5-1; clone_size: -; cdr3_nt: TGCGCCAGCCGGTTTCGGACAGGAGAAGTGGCGACTGAAGCTTTCTTT; cdr3_aa: CASRFRTGEVATEAFF
j_call: TRBJ1-4; d_call: -; v_call: TRBV10-3; clone_size: -; cdr3_nt: TGTGCCATCAGAGATACAACAACTAATGAAAAACTGTTTTTT; cdr3_aa: CAIRDTTTNEKLFF
j_call: TRBJ2-7; d_call: -; v_call: TRBV28; clone_size: -; cdr3_nt: TGTGCCAGCAGTTTGAGAAGCTACTCCTACGAGCAGTACTTC; cdr3_aa: CASSLRSYSYEQYF
j_call: TRBJ2-1; d_call: TRBD1; v_call: TRBV30; clone_size: -; cdr3_nt: TGTGCCTGGGAACCGGGACAGTTCAATGAGCAGTTCTTC; cdr3_aa: CAWEPGQFNEQFF
j_call: TRBJ1-2; d_call: -; v_call: TRBV10-3; clone_size: -; cdr3_nt: TGTGCCATCAGTGAAAGGAGAGGAATTAACTATGGCTACACCTTC; cdr3_aa: CAISERRGINYGYTF
j_call: TRBJ2-2; d_call: TRBD2; v_call: TRBV19; clone_size: -; cdr3_nt: TGTGCCAGTAGTCCGGGCGGGAGAGGCACCGGGGAGCTGTTTTTT; cdr3_aa: CASSPGGRGTGELFF
j_call: TRBJ2-1; d_call: TRBD2; v_call: TRBV5-4; clone_size: -; cdr3_nt: TGTGCCAGCAGCCAGGGACTAGCGGGAGCTACCTACAATGAGCAGTTCTTC; cdr3_aa: CASSQGLAGATYNEQFF
j_call: TRBJ2-7; d_call: TRBD1; v_call: TRBV7-2; clone_size: -; cdr3_nt: TGTGCCAGCAGCCCGAGGGACAGGGGGGAGCAGTACTTC; cdr3_aa: CASSPRDRGEQYF
j_call: TRBJ2-3; d_call: TRBD2; v_call: TRBV11-2; clone_size: -; cdr3_nt: TGTGCCAGCAGCTTAGATATGGCGGGAGGCACAGATACGCAGTATTTT; cdr3_aa: CASSLDMAGGTDTQYF
j_call: TRBJ2-1; d_call: TRBD2; v_call: TRBV9; clone_size: -; cdr3_nt: TGTGCCAGCAGCGTAGAGGGCGGGAGTTTTTACAATGAGCAGTTCTTC; cdr3_aa: CASSVEGGSFYNEQFF
j_call: TRBJ1-3; d_call: -; v_call: TRBV5-1; clone_size: -; cdr3_nt: TGCGCCAGCAGCTTGGGCCGGAGCTCTGGAAACACCATATATTTT; cdr3_aa: CASSLGRSSGNTIYF
j_call: TRBJ1-5; d_call: TRBD1; v_call: TRBV10-2; clone_size: -; cdr3_nt: TGCGCCAGCAGTTTCAACCCCGGGACAGGGGTCAATCAGCCCCAGCATTTT; cdr3_aa: CASSFNPGTGVNQPQHF
j_call: TRBJ1-4; d_call: TRBD1; v_call: TRBV6-1; clone_size: -; cdr3_nt: TGTGCCAGCAGCTTGGGACAGGGGAGTGAAAAACTGTTTTTT; cdr3_aa: CASSLGQGSEKLFF